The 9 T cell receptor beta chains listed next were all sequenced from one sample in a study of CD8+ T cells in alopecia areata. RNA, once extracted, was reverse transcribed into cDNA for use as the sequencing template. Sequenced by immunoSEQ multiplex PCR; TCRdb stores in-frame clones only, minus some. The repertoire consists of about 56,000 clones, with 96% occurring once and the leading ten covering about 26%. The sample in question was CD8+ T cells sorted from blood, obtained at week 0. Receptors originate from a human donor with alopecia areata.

CDR3 loop: CASSYSSGGASEQFF. The CDR3 DNA reads as TGTGCCAGCAGTTACTCGAGCGGGGGGGCCTCTGAGCAGTTCTTC. The V and J genes are TRBV6-5 and TRBJ2-1; 10 bases match TRBD2. This CDR3 has 15 amino acids. CDR1 MNHEY and CDR2 SVGAGI come from the germline V gene. The trim removed 0 bases at V and 9 bases at J, leaving 5 bases unmatched.

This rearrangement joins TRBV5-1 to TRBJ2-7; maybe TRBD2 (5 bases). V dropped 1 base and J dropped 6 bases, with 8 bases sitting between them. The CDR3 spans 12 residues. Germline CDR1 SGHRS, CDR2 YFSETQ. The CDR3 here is CASSLSGVEQYF. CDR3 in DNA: TGCGCCAGCAGCTTGAGCGGCGTCGAGCAGTACTTC.

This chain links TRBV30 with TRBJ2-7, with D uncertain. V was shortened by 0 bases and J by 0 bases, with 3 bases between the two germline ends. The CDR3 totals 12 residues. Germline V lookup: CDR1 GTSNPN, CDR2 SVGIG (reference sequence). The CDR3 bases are TGTGCCTGGAGTGTAGACTCCTACGAGCAGTACTTC. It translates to CAWSVDSYEQYF. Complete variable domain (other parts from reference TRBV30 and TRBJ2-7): SQTIHQWPATLVQPVGSPLSLECTVEGTSNPNLYWYRQAAGRGLQLLFYSVGIGQISSEVPQNLSASRPQDRQFILSSKKLLLSDSGFYLCAWSVDSYEQYFGPGTRLTVT.

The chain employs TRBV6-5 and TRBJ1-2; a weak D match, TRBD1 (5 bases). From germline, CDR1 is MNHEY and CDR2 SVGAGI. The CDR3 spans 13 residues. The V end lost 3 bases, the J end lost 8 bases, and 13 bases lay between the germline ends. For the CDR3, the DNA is TGTGCCAGCAGTTATGGGACGGCGGAGGGCTACACCTTC. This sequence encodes CASSYGTAEGYTF.

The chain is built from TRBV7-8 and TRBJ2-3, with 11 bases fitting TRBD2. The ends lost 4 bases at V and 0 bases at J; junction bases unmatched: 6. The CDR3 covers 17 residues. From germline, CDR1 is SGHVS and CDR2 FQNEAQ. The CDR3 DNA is TGTGCCAGCAGCTCGGGACTAGCGGTAACTAGCACAGATACGCAGTATTTT. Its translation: CASSSGLAVTSTDTQYF.

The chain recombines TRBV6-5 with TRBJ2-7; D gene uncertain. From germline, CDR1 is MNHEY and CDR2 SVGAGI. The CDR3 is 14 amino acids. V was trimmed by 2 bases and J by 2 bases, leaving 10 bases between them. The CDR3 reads CASSYQGATYEQYF. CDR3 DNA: TGTGCCAGCAGTTACCAAGGCGCGACCTACGAGCAGTACTTC.

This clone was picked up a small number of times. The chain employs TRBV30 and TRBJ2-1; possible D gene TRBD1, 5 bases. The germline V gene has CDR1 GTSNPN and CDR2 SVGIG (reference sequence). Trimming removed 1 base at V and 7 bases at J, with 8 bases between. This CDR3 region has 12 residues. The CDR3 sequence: CAWSGPGNEQFF. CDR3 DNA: TGTGCCTGGAGTGGCCCAGGGAATGAGCAGTTCTTC.

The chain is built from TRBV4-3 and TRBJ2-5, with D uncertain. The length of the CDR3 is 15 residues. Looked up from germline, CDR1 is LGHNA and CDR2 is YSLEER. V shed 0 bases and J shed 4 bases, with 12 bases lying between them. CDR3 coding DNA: TGCGCCAGCAGCCAAGATCTCCCCCCGAGAGAGACCCAGTACTTC. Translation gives CASSQDLPPRETQYF.

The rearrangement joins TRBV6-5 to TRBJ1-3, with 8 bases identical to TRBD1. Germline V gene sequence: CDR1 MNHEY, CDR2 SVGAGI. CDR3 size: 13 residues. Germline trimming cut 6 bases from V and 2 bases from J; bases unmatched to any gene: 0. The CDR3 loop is CASRQGAGNTIYF. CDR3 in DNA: TGTGCCAGCAGACAGGGGGCTGGAAACACCATATATTTT.